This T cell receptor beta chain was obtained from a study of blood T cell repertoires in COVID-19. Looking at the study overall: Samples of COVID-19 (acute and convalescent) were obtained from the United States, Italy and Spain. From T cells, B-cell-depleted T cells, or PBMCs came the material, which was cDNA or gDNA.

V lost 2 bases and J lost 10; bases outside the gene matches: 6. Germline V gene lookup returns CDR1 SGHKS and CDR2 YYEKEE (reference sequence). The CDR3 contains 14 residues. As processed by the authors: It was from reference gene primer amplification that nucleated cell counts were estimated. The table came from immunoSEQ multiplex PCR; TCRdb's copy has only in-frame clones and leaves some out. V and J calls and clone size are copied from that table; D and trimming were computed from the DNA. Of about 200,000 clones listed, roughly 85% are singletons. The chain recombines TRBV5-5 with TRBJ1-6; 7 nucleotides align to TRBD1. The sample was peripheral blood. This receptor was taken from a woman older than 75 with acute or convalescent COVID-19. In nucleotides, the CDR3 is TGTGCCAGCAGCTTCGGGACAGACAGCTCACCCCTCCACTTT. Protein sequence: CASSFGTDSSPLHF.